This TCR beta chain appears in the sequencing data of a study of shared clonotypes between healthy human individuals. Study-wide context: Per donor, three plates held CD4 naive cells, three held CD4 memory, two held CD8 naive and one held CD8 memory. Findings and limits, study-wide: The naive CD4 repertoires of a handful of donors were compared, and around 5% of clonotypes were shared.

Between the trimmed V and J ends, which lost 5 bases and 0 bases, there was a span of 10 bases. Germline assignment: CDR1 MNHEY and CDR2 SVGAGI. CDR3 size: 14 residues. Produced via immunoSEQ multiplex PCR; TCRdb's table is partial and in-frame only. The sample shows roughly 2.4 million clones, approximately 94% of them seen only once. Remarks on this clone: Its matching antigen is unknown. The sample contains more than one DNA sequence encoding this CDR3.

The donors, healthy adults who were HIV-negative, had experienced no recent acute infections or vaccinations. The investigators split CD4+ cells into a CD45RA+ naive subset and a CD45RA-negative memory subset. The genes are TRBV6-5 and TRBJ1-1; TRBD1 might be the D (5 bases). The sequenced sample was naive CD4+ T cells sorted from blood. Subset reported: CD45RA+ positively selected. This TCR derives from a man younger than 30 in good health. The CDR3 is CASSPGGMNTEAFF. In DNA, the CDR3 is TGTGCCAGCAGTCCGGGGGGGATGAACACTGAAGCTTTCTTT.